Following are 32 T cell receptor beta chains from one sample sequenced in a study of T cell changes during pregnancy in multiple sclerosis. The table came from immunoSEQ multiplex PCR; TCRdb's copy has only in-frame clones and leaves some out. The table lists 55,000 to 80,000 clones, about 90% of them singletons. The specimen was peripheral blood, collected after pregnancy. Source of these receptors: a female donor in good health, enrolled as a control in a pregnancy study.

The chain recombines TRBV10-1 with TRBJ1-2; 7 bases map to TRBD1. Germline loops: CDR1 WNHNN, CDR2 SYGVQD (reference sequence). The CDR3 loop spans 13 amino acids. V lost 5 bases and J lost 5; bases outside the gene matches: 5. Written as DNA, the CDR3 is TGCGCCAGCAGTCCCAGGGGGGAGTATGGCTACACCTTC. Translated: CASSPRGEYGYTF.

The chain couples TRBV6-6 to TRBJ2-5; 7 nucleotides match TRBD1. The V segment lost 0 bases and the J segment 2 bases; nucleotides outside the gene matches: 3. This CDR3 region has 15 residues. CDR1 and CDR2 (germline): MNHNY, SVGAGI (reference sequence). CDR3 loop: CASSYSGTAQETQYF. In DNA, the CDR3 is TGTGCCAGCAGTTACTCCGGGACAGCACAAGAGACCCAGTACTTC.

This chain uses TRBV5-1 with TRBJ2-7; the match to TRBD1 covers 7 bases. After removal of 7 bases from V and 6 bases from J, the junction contained 10 bases not matched to a gene. The germline V gene encodes CDR1 SGHRS and CDR2 YFSETQ. This CDR3 has 13 residues. CDR3 coding DNA: TGCGCCAGCTCCCAGGACAGGCCTGGCGAGCAGTACTTC. Residues: CASSQDRPGEQYF. Looking up the rest from reference TRBV5-1 and TRBJ2-7 gives the full variable domain: KAGVTQTPRYLIKTRGQQVTLSCSPISGHRSVSWYQQTPGQGLQFLFEYFSETQRNKGNFPGRFSGRQFSNSRSEMNVSTLELGDSALYLCASSQDRPGEQYFGPGTRLTVT.

The chain combines TRBV12-5 with TRBJ2-7; D call uncertain. The CDR3 runs 12 residues. V shed 1 base and J shed 7 bases, with 8 bases lying between them. The germline gives CDR1 LGHNT, CDR2 FRNRAP. CDR3 nucleotide sequence: TGTGCTAGTGGTTTGGAAAATCGGGAGCAGTACTTC. Its protein is CASGLENREQYF.

CDR3 coding DNA: TGTGCCAGCAGTGAAAGGACAGGGGTCGGCACAGATACGCAGTATTTT. This codes for CASSERTGVGTDTQYF. The J gene is TRBJ2-3, the V gene TRBV6-1; TRBD1 aligns across 9 bases. The CDR3 runs 16 residues. Unmatched junction bases numbered 4, after V lost 2 bases and J lost 1 base. Germline V lookup: CDR1 MNHNS, CDR2 SASEGT.

The chain recombines TRBV6-5 with TRBJ1-1; no clear D. The CDR3 sequence is 15 residues long. In germline, CDR1 is MNHEY, CDR2 SVGAGI. Trimming removed 5 bases from V and 1 base from J, with 14 bases in between. This chain's CDR3 is CASSPHRLSNTEAFF. As DNA, the CDR3 is TGTGCCAGCAGTCCTCACCGACTCTCGAACACTGAAGCTTTCTTT.

The V call is TRBV7-9, the J call TRBJ1-2; perhaps TRBD1 as D (6 bases). The germline gives CDR1 SEHNR, CDR2 FQNEAQ (reference sequence). This CDR3 is built from 13 residues. V was clipped by 5 bases and J by 4 bases, with 11 bases between them. The CDR3 coding sequence is TGTGCCAGCAGCGCAGAGACAGGCTATGGCTACACCTTC. Encoded protein: CASSAETGYGYTF.

The genes are TRBV7-2 and TRBJ2-5; 16 nucleotides align to TRBD2. CDR3 length: 17 residues. Germline V CDR1 and CDR2: SGHTA, FQGNSA. The J segment lost 4 bases and the V segment lost 1 base, leaving 3 bases of the junction unmatched. The CDR3 protein is CASSLVGTSGGGETQYF. The CDR3 coding sequence is TGTGCCAGCAGCTTAGTAGGGACTAGCGGGGGGGGAGAGACCCAGTACTTC.

The V gene is TRBV30, the J gene TRBJ2-1; tentative D call: TRBD2 (5 bases). This CDR3 comprises 12 residues. Germline V gene lookup returns CDR1 GTSNPN and CDR2 SVGIG (reference sequence). Trimming cost V 0 bases and J 9 bases, with 9 bases left between them. In DNA form, the CDR3 reads TGTGCCTGGAGTGTAAGCCGGGGTGAGCAGTTCTTC. It encodes CAWSVSRGEQFF.

CDR3 nucleotides: TGTGCCATCAGTTGGGACAGGGAGAGGGCCGGGGAGCTGTTTTTT. Protein: CAISWDRERAGELFF. The chain combines TRBV10-3 with TRBJ2-2, with 9 positions matching TRBD1. The CDR3 is 15 residues long. V was clipped by 5 bases and J by 6 bases; unmatched bases: 7. Germline CDR1 is ENHRY and CDR2 is SYGVKD.

The J gene is TRBJ2-5, the V gene TRBV10-1; D is perhaps TRBD1 (6 bases). The CDR3 runs to 15 residues. V was clipped by 5 bases and J by 3 bases, with 16 bases between them. Germline lookup yields CDR1 WNHNN and CDR2 SYGVQD (reference sequence). In DNA, the CDR3 is TGCGCCAGCAGTCAGCAAGGACAGCCTAAAGAGACCCAGTACTTC. Its protein product is CASSQQGQPKETQYF.

The chain employs TRBV5-1 and TRBJ2-1; 8 nucleotides align to TRBD2. Looked up from germline, CDR1 is SGHRS and CDR2 is YFSETQ. With V trimmed by 9 bases and J by 4 bases, 18 bases remained unmatched. The CDR3 sequence is 17 residues long. Here the CDR3 reads CATRDSGSTLGYNEQFF. The CDR3 DNA is TGCGCCACCAGAGACAGCGGGAGTACGTTGGGATACAATGAGCAGTTCTTC.

The V and J genes are TRBV5-4 and TRBJ1-5, with D possibly being TRBD1 (5 bases). Germline CDR1 SGHNT, CDR2 YYREEE (reference sequence). Deletions cut 2 bases from V and 0 bases from J, with 9 bases between. This CDR3 has 15 amino acids. The chain's CDR3 is CASSFGAHSNQPQHF. The CDR3 region has the DNA TGTGCCAGCAGCTTTGGGGCACATAGCAATCAGCCCCAGCATTTT.

The rearrangement joins TRBV30 to TRBJ1-5; perhaps TRBD1 as D (6 bases). V lost 5 bases, J lost 7 bases, and 12 bases lay in between. The V gene's germline CDR1 is GTSNPN and CDR2 SVGIG (reference sequence). The CDR3 length is 12 residues. The CDR3 sequence is CAWDRTGQPQHF. The CDR3 coding sequence is TGTGCCTGGGACAGGACGGGGCAGCCCCAGCATTTT. Supplemented by reference TRBV30 and TRBJ1-5, the full variable domain reads SQTIHQWPATLVQPVGSPLSLECTVEGTSNPNLYWYRQAAGRGLQLLFYSVGIGQISSEVPQNLSASRPQDRQFILSSKKLLLSDSGFYLCAWDRTGQPQHFGDGTRLSIL.

The chain uses TRBV7-2 and TRBJ2-3; D is possibly TRBD1 (6 bases). CDR1 is SGHTA, CDR2 FQGNSA, per germline. With 4 bases removed from V and 7 bases from J, the gap between germline ends came to 15 bases. The CDR3 extends over 14 amino acids. DNA for the CDR3: TGTGCCAGCAGCTCCGGACAGTTACTGAATACGCAGTATTTT. Translation: CASSSGQLLNTQYF. Complete variable domain (other parts from reference TRBV7-2 and TRBJ2-3): GAGVSQSPSNKVTEKGKDVELRCDPISGHTALYWYRQSLGQGLEFLIYFQGNSAPDKSGLPSDRFSAERTGGSVSTLTIQRTQQEDSAVYLCASSSGQLLNTQYFGPGTRLTVL.

The chain carries TRBV10-3 and TRBJ1-1; 8 bases fit TRBD1. V shed 5 bases, J shed 5 bases, and the junction held 10 bases outside the gene matches. CDR1 ENHRY and CDR2 SYGVKD come from the germline V gene. The length of the CDR3 is 15 residues. Here the CDR3 reads CAISTPDRARTEAFF. The CDR3 DNA follows: TGTGCCATCAGTACCCCGGACAGGGCGAGAACTGAAGCTTTCTTT.

This chain joins TRBV5-1 and TRBJ1-2; the D gene is possibly TRBD1 (6 bases). The CDR3 is 14 residues long. V gave up 4 bases and J gave up 2 bases, with 12 bases separating them. Germline V gene sequence: CDR1 SGHRS, CDR2 YFSETQ. CDR3 residues: CASSGGGGNYGYTF. CDR3 coding DNA: TGCGCCAGCAGCGGGGGGGGCGGAAACTATGGCTACACCTTC.

The chain couples TRBV6-1 to TRBJ2-7; no definite D call. The germline V and J ends were trimmed by 4 bases and 3 bases, with 4 bases remaining between them. The CDR3 is made up of 11 amino acids. CDR1 MNHNS and CDR2 SASEGT come from the germline V gene. The CDR3: CASSAVYEQYF. CDR3 nucleotide sequence: TGTGCCAGCAGTGCTGTCTACGAGCAGTACTTC.

The chain combines TRBV19 with TRBJ1-5; D uncertain. Germline V gene lookup returns CDR1 LNHDA and CDR2 SQIVND (reference sequence). Trimming shortened V by 4 bases and J by 4 bases, and 11 bases separated the two germline ends. There are 14 residues in the CDR3. CDR3 residues: CASSTSGPNQPQHF. CDR3 DNA sequence: TGTGCCAGTAGTACCTCGGGTCCGAATCAGCCCCAGCATTTT.

The chain recombines TRBV7-2 with TRBJ2-3; a possible D gene is TRBD1 (6 bases). This CDR3 has 18 amino acids. Trimming pared 5 bases from V and 1 base from J, leaving 22 bases between. From germline, CDR1 is SGHTA and CDR2 FQGNSA. The CDR3 DNA follows: TGTGCCAGCAGCGAATGGGGGACACGGGGCAGGGGCACAGATACGCAGTATTTT. This encodes CASSEWGTRGRGTDTQYF.

The CDR3 sequence: CASSPQGNTEAFF. The CDR3 DNA sequence: TGTGCCAGCAGCCCACAGGGGAACACTGAAGCTTTCTTT. The chain couples TRBV5-6 to TRBJ1-1; possible D gene TRBD1, 6 bases. CDR3 length: 13 amino acids. Germline V gene sequence: CDR1 SGHDT, CDR2 YYEEEE. Between the trimmed V and J ends, which lost 4 bases and 1 base, there was a span of 8 bases.

In DNA, the CDR3 is TGTGCCAGCAGCTCGGTTTCCGACAGGGGGTTCCCGCACGAGCAGTACTTC. Translating gives CASSSVSDRGFPHEQYF. The chain recombines TRBV5-6 with TRBJ2-7, with 9 bases identical to TRBD1. Germline values: CDR1 SGHDT, CDR2 YYEEEE. This CDR3 has 17 amino acids. V shed 3 bases, J shed 5 bases, and the junction held 15 bases outside the gene matches.

The V and J genes are TRBV30 and TRBJ2-3; D is uncertain. CDR1 is GTSNPN, CDR2 SVGIG, per germline (reference sequence). The CDR3 has 13 amino acids. V was pared by 3 bases and J by 0 bases, with 7 bases between. This chain's CDR3 is CAWSLTSTDTQYF. CDR3 bases: TGTGCCTGGAGCCTGACTAGCACAGATACGCAGTATTTT.

Written as DNA, the CDR3 is TGTGCCAGTAGTCGCTGGGGGGGCATGAACACTGAAGCTTTCTTT. Residues: CASSRWGGMNTEAFF. The chain joins TRBV19 to TRBJ1-1, with D maybe TRBD1 (6 bases). Germline V gene data show CDR1 as LNHDA and CDR2 as SQIVND (reference sequence). V lost 5 bases and J 0 bases, leaving 13 bases between the germline ends. The CDR3 covers 15 residues.

As concerns this clone: The junction departs from the called germline gene at one end, perhaps through a read error. This CDR3 is CASSRARGTEAFF. CDR3 sequence (DNA): TGTGCTAGCAGCCGTGCACGGGGAACTGAAGCTTTCTTT. J is TRBJ1-1 and V is TRBV7-7; D remains unclear. Germline CDR1 SSHAT, CDR2 FNYEAQ (reference sequence). This CDR3 comprises 13 residues.

The chain is built from TRBV13 and TRBJ1-2, with 10 bases that match TRBD1. This CDR3 is 14 amino acids long. Per germline, CDR1 PRHDT and CDR2 FYEKMQ (reference sequence). V was clipped by 3 bases and J by 3 bases; unmatched bases: 1. CDR3 sequence reads: CASSLDRGDYGYTF. The CDR3 DNA follows: TGTGCCAGCAGCTTGGACAGGGGGGACTATGGCTACACCTTC.

V usage is TRBV9 and J usage is TRBJ1-1; D gene uncertain. Per germline, CDR1 SGDLS and CDR2 YYNGEE. The ends were cut back, 0 bases at V and 3 bases at J, with 6 bases in the middle. This CDR3 spans 13 amino acids. As DNA, the CDR3 is TGTGCCAGCAGCGTAGTCCAGGACACTGAAGCTTTCTTT. Translation gives CASSVVQDTEAFF. Variable domain in full (rest from reference TRBV9 and TRBJ1-1): DSGVTQTPKHLITATGQRVTLRCSPRSGDLSVYWYQQSLDQGLQFLIQYYNGEERAKGNILERFSAQQFPDLHSELNLSSLELGDSALYFCASSVVQDTEAFFGQGTRLTVV.

The V and J genes are TRBV7-9 and TRBJ1-4; 7 bases match TRBD1. The CDR3 loop spans 14 amino acids. V trimming: 3 bases; J trimming: 5 bases; junction bases outside the gene matches: 3. Germline-derived CDR1 and CDR2 are SEHNR and FQNEAQ (reference sequence). CDR3 protein: CASSLGQQNEKLFF. CDR3 sequence (DNA): TGTGCCAGCAGCTTGGGACAGCAAAATGAAAAACTGTTTTTT. Filled out from reference TRBV7-9 and TRBJ1-4, the complete variable domain reads DTGVSQNPRHKITKRGQNVTFRCDPISEHNRLYWYRQTLGQGPEFLTYFQNEAQLEKSRLLSDRFSAERPKGSFSTLEIQRTEQGDSAMYLCASSLGQQNEKLFFGSGTQLSVL.

V and J are TRBV6-1 and TRBJ2-2; 7 bases align to TRBD1. V shed 6 bases and J 6 bases; nucleotides not matched to a gene: 7. The CDR3 loop spans 14 amino acids. The germline V gene encodes CDR1 MNHNS and CDR2 SASEGT. CDR3 in amino acids: CASRTGERSGELFF. CDR3 DNA sequence: TGTGCCAGCAGAACAGGGGAAAGATCCGGGGAGCTGTTTTTT.

V is TRBV6-5 and J is TRBJ1-5; a weak D match, TRBD1 (5 bases). The CDR3 loop spans 15 amino acids. Germline CDR1 reads MNHEY; CDR2 reads SVGAGI. The ends were cut back, 0 bases at V and 4 bases at J, with 10 bases in the middle. This chain's CDR3 is CASSYSPGMNQPQHF. The CDR3, as DNA: TGTGCCAGCAGTTACTCCCCAGGGATGAATCAGCCCCAGCATTTT.

The rearrangement links TRBV7-9 to TRBJ2-5; TRBD1 matches 8 bases. This CDR3 region has 15 residues. The trim removed 5 bases at V and 5 bases at J, leaving 10 bases unmatched. Germline V gives CDR1 SEHNR, CDR2 FQNEAQ (reference sequence). CDR3 sequence reads: CASSPKDRAEETQYF. CDR3 DNA sequence: TGTGCCAGCAGCCCAAAGGACAGGGCGGAGGAGACCCAGTACTTC.

This clone has a handful of counts. This CDR3 is also generated by other DNA sequences in the sample. The V call is TRBV5-4, the J call TRBJ1-4; TRBD1 matches at 9 bases. J was trimmed by 7 bases and V by 0 bases; bases with no gene match: 7. Germline V gene lookup returns CDR1 SGHNT and CDR2 YYREEE (reference sequence). The CDR3 consists of 16 residues. The CDR3 DNA reads as TGTGCCAGCAGCTTGGCCCCGGGACAGGGTGGTGAAAAACTGTTTTTT. The encoded protein is CASSLAPGQGGEKLFF.